Listed here are 21 T cell receptor beta chains from one sample, sequenced in a study of shared clonotypes between healthy human individuals. Sequenced by immunoSEQ multiplex PCR; TCRdb stores in-frame clones only, minus some. Of about 1.1 million clones in the sample, 78% were seen once. Sequenced material: memory CD4+ T cells from PBMCs. Subset of the sample: CD45RA-negative fraction. The source is a man aged 18 to 35 in good health. Some clones in this sample may be carry-over from other donors' samples.

The sample holds one count of this clone. V and J are TRBV30 and TRBJ2-5; no clear D gene. Germline-derived CDR1 and CDR2 are GTSNPN and SVGIG (reference sequence). CDR3 length: 12 amino acids. Trimming cost V 1 base and J 5 bases, with 8 bases left between them. CDR3 in DNA: TGTGCCTGGAGTGCCTACGGGGAGACCCAGTACTTC. Translation gives CAWSAYGETQYF.

The V gene is TRBV6-1, the J gene TRBJ2-3; tentatively, D is TRBD1 (6 bases). The CDR3 sequence is 14 residues long. Germline-derived CDR1 and CDR2 are MNHNS and SASEGT. Trimming left V 4 bases short and J 8 bases short, with 16 bases between. CDR3 bases: TGTGCCAGCAGTGTTAACAGGGTCCGGCCTACGCAGTATTTT. It translates to CASSVNRVRPTQYF.

The V and J genes are TRBV10-1 and TRBJ2-2, with 14 bases identical to TRBD2. The CDR3 is 18 amino acids. V shed 5 bases, J shed 8 bases, and the junction held 13 bases outside the gene matches. Germline V gene lookup returns CDR1 WNHNN and CDR2 SYGVQD (reference sequence). CDR3 sequence reads: CASSPNPGLAGEEGELFF. The CDR3 DNA reads TGCGCCAGCAGTCCGAATCCGGGACTAGCGGGAGAAGAGGGGGAGCTGTTTTTT.

The gene calls are TRBV5-4 and TRBJ2-2; D possibly corresponds to TRBD2 (6 bases). In germline, CDR1 is SGHNT, CDR2 YYREEE (reference sequence). Trimming pared 2 bases from V and 5 bases from J, leaving 13 bases between. This CDR3 region has 15 residues. The CDR3 nucleotides are TGTGCCAGCAGCTTTAACGGGAGAGGGACCGGGGAGCTGTTTTTT. Its translation is CASSFNGRGTGELFF.

This clone has a single count. CDR3 in DNA: TGTGCCAGCAGAGGACAGGCCACAGCTAACTATGGCTACACCTTC. This translates into CASRGQATANYGYTF. J is TRBJ1-2 and V is TRBV2, with 7 bases aligning to TRBD1. This CDR3 contains 15 residues. With 6 bases clipped from V and 0 bases from J, the junction kept 7 bases outside the gene matches. Germline V gene data show CDR1 as SNHLY and CDR2 as FYNNEI.

The chain has TRBV19 and TRBJ2-1; D is perhaps TRBD2 (6 bases). The length of the CDR3 is 18 residues. V lost 1 base, J lost 4 bases, and 20 bases lay in between. Germline V gene sequence: CDR1 LNHDA, CDR2 SQIVND (reference sequence). This CDR3 reads CASSIGVPDGSIYNEQFF. CDR3 in DNA: TGTGCCAGTAGTATAGGAGTCCCCGACGGGAGTATTTACAATGAGCAGTTCTTC.

This sequence joins TRBV28 and TRBJ2-5, with 8 bases matching TRBD2. Germline trimming cut 7 bases from V and 2 bases from J; bases unmatched to any gene: 3. The CDR3 is 13 residues long. Germline V gene data show CDR1 as MDHEN and CDR2 as SYDVKM. Here the CDR3 reads CASISGRQETQYF. CDR3 nucleotide sequence: TGTGCCAGCATAAGCGGGAGACAAGAGACCCAGTACTTC.

This chain joins TRBV10-1 and TRBJ2-3; D might be TRBD1 or TRBD2, each matching 5 bases. Germline V gene data show CDR1 as WNHNN and CDR2 as SYGVQD (reference sequence). The CDR3 extends over 15 amino acids. Trimming stripped 0 bases from V and 4 bases from J, with 11 bases between. The CDR3 loop is CASSESRLGADTQYF. The CDR3 DNA reads as TGCGCCAGCAGTGAGTCGAGACTGGGGGCAGATACGCAGTATTTT.

This clone was counted only a few times. Other DNA sequences in the sample encode the same CDR3. The chain joins TRBV28 to TRBJ1-3; D uncertain. The length of the CDR3 is 13 residues. Germline V gene data show CDR1 as MDHEN and CDR2 as SYDVKM. V was pared by 7 bases and J by 0 bases, with 7 bases between. The CDR3 DNA is TGTGCCAGCATAGGAACCTCTGGAAACACCATATATTTT. Amino acids: CASIGTSGNTIYF.

This clone was observed a few times. V is TRBV28 and J is TRBJ2-7; D remains ambiguous. Germline V gene data show CDR1 as MDHEN and CDR2 as SYDVKM. The germline V and J ends were trimmed by 1 base and 0 bases, with 1 base remaining between them. The CDR3 runs to 12 residues. This CDR3 is CASSLYSYEQYF. DNA of the CDR3: TGTGCCAGCAGTTTATACTCCTACGAGCAGTACTTC.

Of note for this clone: One end of the junction is discordant with germline, which a read error may explain. The rearrangement joins TRBV30 to TRBJ2-7; D may be TRBD2 (7 bases). The CDR3 covers 16 residues. Germline loops: CDR1 GTSNPN, CDR2 SVGIG (reference sequence). DNA of the CDR3: TGTGCCTGGACCCACGGGGGGCAGACAGGTGGCTACGAGCAGTACTTT. Amino acid sequence: CAWTHGGQTGGYEQYF.

The genes are TRBV29-1 and TRBJ2-7, with D possibly matching TRBD2 (7 bases). Deletions cut 7 bases from V and 4 bases from J, with 17 bases between. There are 13 residues in the CDR3. In germline, CDR1 is SQVTM, CDR2 ANQGSEA. Written as DNA, the CDR3 is TGCAGCGGGGGGCGAGCTAGCGGTTACGAGCAGTACTTC. As protein: CSGGRASGYEQYF.

The V gene is TRBV6-6, the J gene TRBJ2-5, with 9 bases aligning to TRBD1. The ends lost 7 bases at V and 3 bases at J; junction bases unmatched: 3. Germline V gene lookup returns CDR1 MNHNY and CDR2 SVGAGI (reference sequence). The CDR3 consists of 13 residues. CDR3 region: CASTRTGEETQYF. CDR3 nucleotide sequence: TGTGCCAGCACCCGGACAGGGGAAGAGACCCAGTACTTC.

The chain is built from TRBV5-4 and TRBJ1-4; 12 nucleotides agree with TRBD1. The CDR3 spans 16 residues. V lost 2 bases to trimming and J lost 7 bases; unmatched junction nucleotides: 6. Germline lookup yields CDR1 SGHNT and CDR2 YYREEE (reference sequence). The CDR3 sequence is CASSFGTGGIGEKLFF. Written as DNA, the CDR3 is TGTGCCAGCAGCTTCGGGACAGGGGGCATAGGTGAAAAACTGTTTTTT.

The chain has TRBV19 and TRBJ1-5; D perhaps matches TRBD1 (6 bases). CDR3 size: 14 residues. V was clipped by 4 bases and J by 6 bases, with 13 bases between them. Germline V gene lookup returns CDR1 LNHDA and CDR2 SQIVND (reference sequence). The CDR3 here is CASSTGQFSQPQHF. The CDR3 DNA is TGTGCCAGTAGTACCGGACAGTTTTCTCAGCCCCAGCATTTT.

This clone was observed a single time. The chain couples TRBV25-1 to TRBJ2-3; D ambiguous. CDR1 is MGHDK, CDR2 SYGVNS, per germline. This CDR3 contains 12 residues. V dropped 6 bases and J dropped 2 bases, with 6 bases sitting between them. The CDR3 here is CASSKNTDTQYF. The CDR3 DNA reads TGTGCCAGCAGCAAGAACACAGATACGCAGTATTTT.

V is TRBV14 and J is TRBJ2-1; perhaps D is TRBD1 or TRBD2 (5 bases each). The V and J ends lost 2 bases and 2 bases respectively, with 13 bases between them. The CDR3 has 16 residues. Per germline, CDR1 SGHDN and CDR2 FVKESK. CDR3 nucleotides: TGTGCCAGCAGCCAAATCCGGGGCCTTACCTACAATGAGCAGTTCTTC. Amino acid sequence: CASSQIRGLTYNEQFF.

V gene TRBV28 combines with J gene TRBJ2-7; D possibly corresponds to TRBD2 (5 bases). The germline V gene has CDR1 MDHEN and CDR2 SYDVKM. V shed 0 bases and J shed 2 bases, with 8 bases lying between them. The CDR3 runs 14 residues. The DNA of the CDR3 is TGTGCCAGCAGTTTATGGCGGGTAACCTACGAGCAGTACTTC. It codes for CASSLWRVTYEQYF.

CDR3 residues: CSVEEDYNEQFF. DNA of the CDR3: TGCAGCGTTGAAGAGGATTACAATGAGCAGTTCTTC. The chain links TRBV29-1 to TRBJ2-1; D is unclear. Trimming shortened V by 0 bases and J by 4 bases, and 4 bases separated the two germline ends. The CDR3 extends over 12 amino acids. Germline assignment: CDR1 SQVTM and CDR2 ANQGSEA.

The V and J genes are TRBV19 and TRBJ1-3, with D hard to call. Trimming left V 6 bases short and J 2 bases short, with 8 bases between. The CDR3 length is 13 residues. From germline, CDR1 is LNHDA and CDR2 SQIVND (reference sequence). The CDR3 loop reads CASRSSAGNTIYF. In DNA, the CDR3 is TGTGCCAGTAGGTCATCTGCTGGAAACACCATATATTTT.

This clone showed up just once. One base away lies a much larger clone, so this may be a sequencing read error. The chain has TRBV5-4 and TRBJ1-1; 9 bases are shared with TRBD1. In germline, CDR1 is SGHNT, CDR2 YYREEE (reference sequence). The CDR3 totals 14 residues. Germline trimming cut 3 bases from V and 3 bases from J; bases unmatched to any gene: 3. This CDR3 reads CASSSYRGHTEAFF. Written as DNA, the CDR3 is TGTGCCAGCAGCTCCTACAGGGGGCACACTGAAGCTTTCTTT. Combining the CDR3 with reference TRBV5-4 and TRBJ1-1 gives the whole variable domain ETGVTQSPTHLIKTRGQQVTLRCSSQSGHNTVSWYQQALGQGPQFIFQYYREEENGRGNFPPRFSGLQFPNYSSELNVNALELDDSALYLCASSSYRGHTEAFFGQGTRLTVV.